This record looks at one T cell receptor (beta chain) sequence and its context. What this receptor recognizes is not known. No base quality information exists; no much larger clone differs at one position. In the prospective study, participants were about 18 to 95 years old, resided in about two dozen geographic areas of the United States, and were enrolled through a virtual design. Cohort assignment in the prospective study relied on participant-reported clinical history from a screening survey and a study questionnaire. In the prospective study, mobile phlebotomists collected whole blood, serum and a nasopharyngeal or oropharyngeal swab from each participant. Participants in the prospective study had the option to provide additional blood draws and questionnaires over an approximately two-month period. Before DNA extraction, prospective study blood samples were shipped either frozen or at room temperature.

The record originates from a study of blood T cell repertoires in COVID-19 (dated by TCRdb to the early 2020s). In the study overall: The collaborator samples originated in the United States, Italy and Spain and spanned the acute and convalescent phases of COVID-19. The prospective study material was composed of cDNA or gDNA derived from T cells, B-cell-depleted T cells, or PBMCs. The dataset comprised deeply sampled blood TCRbeta repertoires from subjects exposed to, actively infected with, or recovered from COVID-19. The repertoires were released in a freely available public database meant as a resource for research on the immune response to SARS-CoV-2. Samples came from the ongoing ImmuneRACE study (first 160 participants) plus 1,254 subjects from 6 global collaborators. Sample metadata almost always included a de-identified subject ID, COVID-19 status, age in years and sex. Where available, HLA class I and class II types were obtained from metadata supplied by the sample provider rather than from assay-based typing.

V loses 3 bases, J loses 10 bases, and the germline ends lie 24 bases apart. For CDR1 and CDR2, the germline V gene (reference sequence) lists GTSNPN and SVGIG. The CDR3 numbers 15 residues from cysteine through phenylalanine. Only the CDR3 region is kept as DNA, spanning 45 bases read in frame from base 1. General findings and caveats noted by the study authors: How much clinical and demographic metadata was included differed by source and by participant, and the metadata was provided uncurated.

TCRbeta CDR3 regions were amplified from genomic DNA using the immunoSEQ Assay, a bias-controlled multiplex PCR. The authors processed their data as follows. The number of nucleated cells in each sample was estimated by amplification of reference gene primers within the assay. Sequence reads were collapsed and filtered to measure the absolute abundance of every unique TCRbeta CDR3 rearrangement. Productive Simpson clonality was computed per sample as the square root of Simpson's diversity index over productive rearrangements. As stored in TCRdb, this immuneACCESS dataset retains in-frame rearrangements with V and J assigned. A fraction of the clones does not appear; measured against another copy, unresolved V genes explain less than half of the discrepancy, and the remainder lacks a known reason. That table furnishes V, J and clone size, whereas the DNA furnished D and trimming. The sample has 250,000 to 300,000 clones on record, roughly 91% of them singletons. The top ten clonotypes cover roughly 2% of the sample.

The sequenced sample consisted of PBMCs or T cells enriched from blood (not recorded which). The V and J segments used are TRBV30 and TRBJ1-1, and perhaps TRBD1 as D gene, on 6 matching bases. The TCR was taken from a woman aged 40-49 years with acute COVID-19. The nucleotide sequence is given as TGTGCCTGGAGCGAACAAGACAGGACAAACGTACCAGCTTTCTTT. Translated, this gives CAWSEQDRTNVPAFF.